The rows below give T cell receptor beta chains drawn from one sample of a study of response to subunit inactivated influenza vaccine. TCRdb itself ran the RT-PCR reads through MiXCR, one entry per CDR3 protein. The sample lists hundreds of thousands of distinct CDR3 sequences; approximately 15% were seen once. Sequenced material: PBMCs from blood, taken around two weeks before vaccination. The receptors derive from a man between 45 and 60 years old who received an inactivated influenza vaccine. Both conserved end residues are part of each CDR3. The D gene is left open where the match is weak.

V	D	CDR3
TRBV15	.	CATSRDRFSYEQYF
TRBV4-3	.	CASSQDGGGGYNEQFF
TRBV29-1	TRBD2	CSVSGTSGGRSYNEQFF
TRBV20-1	TRBD1	CSARTGTGGRNEQFF
TRBV3-1	.	CASSHTDSEAFF
TRBV20-1	TRBD1	CSASGTGAYEQYF
TRBV3-1	.	CASSPVFGRNYGYTF
TRBV7-2	.	CASSLGYLYNEQFF
TRBV12-3/TRBV12-4	TRBD2	CASSLGLREGQETLYF
TRBV27	.	CASSFLRVFGDGELFF
TRBV5-1	.	CASSHPGQGNTGELFF
TRBV6-1	.	CASSRGKGEQFF
TRBV6-2/TRBV6-3	TRBD1	CASRTGGEDSPLHF
TRBV3-1	.	CASSLTVPYGYTF
TRBV20-1	TRBD1	CSARTTGTAKNIQYF